This note documents a single TCR beta chain sequence. Its antigen is not known. The data were obtained in a study of shared clonotypes between healthy human individuals. Notes on the study in general: It was the few donors that limited the genetic and exposure-history diversity represented.

Across several immunoSEQ plates, the genomic DNA of each subset was split evenly. On sorted subsets, replicate PCRs used 150 to 250 ng DNA, or 31,000 or so T cell genomes. Data came from immunoSEQ multiplex PCR; TCRdb stores just in-frame clones and leaves some out. The repertoire consists of some 1.5 million clones, with approximately 98% occurring once and the leading ten covering 0.45%. This clonotype was obtained from a man aged 30-40 years in good health. Sequencing was carried out using naive CD4+ T cells sorted from blood. Stated subset: CD45RA+ positively selected.

This CDR3 is CASRMGPGETAYEQYF. The CDR3 coding sequence is TGTGCCAGCAGGATGGGACCAGGGGAGACGGCCTACGAGCAGTACTTC. This chain joins TRBV28 and TRBJ2-7; a possible D gene is TRBD1 (6 bases). Germline CDR1 MDHEN, CDR2 SYDVKM. V was cut by 6 bases and J by 2 bases, with 20 bases left in between. CDR3 length: 16 amino acids.